This T cell receptor beta chain was documented in a study of cytomegalovirus exposure and HLA in healthy donors. Overall study findings and caveats: Within the roughly 120 validation repertoires, first-cohort TCR clusters tended to co-occur, according to a later analysis. Many donors carried some public TCRs, although rarity characterized most TCR sequences. Published work reported that the classifier diagnosed cytomegalovirus status with high specificity and sensitivity.

The germline V gene has CDR1 SGHDT and CDR2 YYEEEE. This CDR3 contains 16 residues. Trimming took 0 bases from V and 2 from J; bases not matched to a gene: 8. From the 120-subject validation cohort, which was separate from the approximately 700-subject first cohort, the donors were drawn. In the case of this clone: Antigen specificity is unknown.

Assay: immunoSEQ multiplex PCR; the TCRdb copy retains only in-frame clones and omits some. The sample has roughly 90,000 clones; under 95% are singletons. Sequencing used PBMCs. The chain is built from TRBV5-6 and TRBJ2-7; 7 bases are shared with TRBD1. The source is a woman under 40 in good health and CMV-seropositive. The CDR3 protein is CASSLGIGGLAYEQYF. Written as DNA, the CDR3 is TGTGCCAGCAGCTTGGGCATAGGGGGCTTAGCCTACGAGCAGTACTTC.